Many counts were recorded for the clone carrying this TCR beta chain. Its target is unknown. Per germline, CDR1 SGHVS and CDR2 FQNEAQ. The CDR3 has 13 amino acids. The V and J ends lost 3 bases and 5 bases respectively, with 5 bases between them. TCRdb used MiXCR to reprocess the 5' RACE reads, holding one entry per CDR3 protein. The profile shows around 65,000 distinct CDR3 sequences, approximately 5% of them singletons. These data are taken from a study of T cells after yellow fever vaccination. Study results and caveats: It was the secondary response that reached its peak faster, day 5 versus 15, but it was weaker.

V usage is TRBV7-8 and J usage is TRBJ1-6, with D uncertain. This receptor was obtained from a man between 18 and 29 years old who received the YFV17D yellow fever vaccine. This specimen was CD4+ T cells sorted from PBMCs, taken around 15 days after the first yellow fever vaccination. The CDR3: CASSFPDNSPLHF. CDR3 nucleotide sequence: TGTGCCAGCAGCTTCCCCGATAATTCACCCCTCCACTTT.